This TCR beta chain was captured in a study of blood T cells in healthy people across ages. The authors ran a second PCR of roughly 6 to 12 cycles using a sample-barcoded 5' primer and a J-beta primer mix. TCRdb processed the 5' RACE reads anew with MiXCR; each CDR3 protein has one entry. The table has approximately 730,000 distinct CDR3 sequences, approximately 53% seen once; the top ten hold around 40%. Samples each yielded at least 5.5 micrograms of total RNA. CDR3 length: 15 amino acids. CDR1 is SGHTA, CDR2 FQGNSA, per germline. Trimming removed 5 bases at V and 6 bases at J, with 19 bases between.

Sample: blood. The chain combines TRBV7-2 with TRBJ2-5; tentatively, D is TRBD2 (6 bases). This sequence was found in a man aged 80 or over in good health. The CDR3 bases are TGTGCCAGCAGCCTCGGGGGTAACGGGAGAAAGACCCAGTACTTC. Translated, it gives CASSLGGNGRKTQYF.